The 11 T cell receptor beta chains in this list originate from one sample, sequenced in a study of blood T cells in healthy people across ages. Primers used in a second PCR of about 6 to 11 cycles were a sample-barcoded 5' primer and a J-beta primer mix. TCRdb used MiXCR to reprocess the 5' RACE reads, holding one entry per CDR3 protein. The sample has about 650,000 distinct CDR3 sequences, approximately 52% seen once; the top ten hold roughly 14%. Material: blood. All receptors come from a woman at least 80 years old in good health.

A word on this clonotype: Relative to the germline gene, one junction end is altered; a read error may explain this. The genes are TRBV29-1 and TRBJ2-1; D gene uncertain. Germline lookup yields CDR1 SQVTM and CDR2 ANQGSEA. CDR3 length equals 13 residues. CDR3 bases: TGCAGCGTTGAATATAGGCTCTACAGTGAGCAGTTCTTC. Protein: CSVEYRLYSEQFF.

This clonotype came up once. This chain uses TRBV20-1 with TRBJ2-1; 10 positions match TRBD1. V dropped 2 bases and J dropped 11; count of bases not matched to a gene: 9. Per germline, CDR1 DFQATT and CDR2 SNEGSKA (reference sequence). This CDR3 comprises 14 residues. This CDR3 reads CSARRDRGGKKQFF. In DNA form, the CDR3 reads TGCAGTGCTAGAAGGGACAGGGGAGGAAAAAAGCAGTTCTTC.

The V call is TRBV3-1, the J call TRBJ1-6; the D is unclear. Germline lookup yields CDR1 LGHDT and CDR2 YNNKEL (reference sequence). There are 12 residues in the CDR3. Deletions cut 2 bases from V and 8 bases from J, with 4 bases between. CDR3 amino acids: CASSQRDSPLHF. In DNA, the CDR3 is TGTGCCAGCAGCCAAAGGGATTCACCCCTCCACTTT.

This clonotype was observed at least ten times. The CDR3 is CASSLARGSETQYF. The CDR3 nucleotides are TGCGCCAGCAGCTTGGCCAGGGGTTCAGAGACCCAGTACTTC. V gene TRBV5-1 combines with J gene TRBJ2-5; D may be TRBD1 (6 bases). The CDR3 spans 14 residues. The germline gives CDR1 SGHRS, CDR2 YFSETQ. V lost 0 bases and J 4 bases, leaving 10 bases between the germline ends.

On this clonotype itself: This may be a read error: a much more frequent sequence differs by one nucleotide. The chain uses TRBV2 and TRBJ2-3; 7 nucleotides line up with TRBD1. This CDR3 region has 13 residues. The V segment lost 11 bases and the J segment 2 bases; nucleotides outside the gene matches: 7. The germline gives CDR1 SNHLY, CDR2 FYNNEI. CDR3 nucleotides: TGTGCCGGCAACAGGGGCCCCACAGATACGCAGTATTTT. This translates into CAGNRGPTDTQYF.

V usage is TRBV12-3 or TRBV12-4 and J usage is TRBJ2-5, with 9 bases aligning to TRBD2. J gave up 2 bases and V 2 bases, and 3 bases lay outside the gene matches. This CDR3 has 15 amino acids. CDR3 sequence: CASSLRSGGQETQYF. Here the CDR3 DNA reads TGTGCCAGCAGTTTACGCAGCGGGGGGCAAGAGACCCAGTACTTC.

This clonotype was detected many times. The CDR3 sequence: CASRRGEIATNEKLFF. DNA of the CDR3: TGTGCCAGCAGACGTGGGGAGATTGCAACTAATGAAAAACTGTTTTTT. The chain uses TRBV6-6 and TRBJ1-4; the D is unclear. The CDR3 runs to 16 residues. Deletions cut 6 bases from V and 0 bases from J, with 14 bases between. Per germline, CDR1 MNHNY and CDR2 SVGAGI (reference sequence).

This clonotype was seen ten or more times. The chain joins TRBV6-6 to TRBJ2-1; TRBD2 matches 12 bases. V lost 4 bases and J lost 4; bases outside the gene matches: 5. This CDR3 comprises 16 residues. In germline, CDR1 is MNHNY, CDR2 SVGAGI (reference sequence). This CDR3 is CASSSGLAGPYNEQFF. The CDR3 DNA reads TGTGCCAGCAGTTCCGGACTAGCGGGGCCGTACAATGAGCAGTTCTTC.

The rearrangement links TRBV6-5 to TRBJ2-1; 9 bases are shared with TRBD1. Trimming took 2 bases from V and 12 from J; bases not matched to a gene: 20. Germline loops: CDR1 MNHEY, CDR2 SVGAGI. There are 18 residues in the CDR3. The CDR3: CASSYQVRGTGCGDGQFF. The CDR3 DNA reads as TGTGCCAGCAGTTACCAAGTCAGGGGGACAGGGTGTGGCGATGGGCAGTTCTTC.

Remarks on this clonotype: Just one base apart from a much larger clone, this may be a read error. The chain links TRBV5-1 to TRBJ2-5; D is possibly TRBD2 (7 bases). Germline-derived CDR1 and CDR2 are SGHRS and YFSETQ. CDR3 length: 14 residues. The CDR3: CASSLGGTWHEQYF. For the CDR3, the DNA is TGCGCCAGCAGTTTGGGGGGGACATGGCATGAGCAGTACTTC.

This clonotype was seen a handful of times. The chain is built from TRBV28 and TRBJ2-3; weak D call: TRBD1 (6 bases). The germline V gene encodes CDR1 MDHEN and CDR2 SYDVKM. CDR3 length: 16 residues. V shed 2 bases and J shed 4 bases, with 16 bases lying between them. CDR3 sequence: CASSLPGTGQADTQYF. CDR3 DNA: TGTGCCAGCAGTTTACCCGGAACAGGGCAGGCAGATACGCAGTATTTT.